Listed below are T cell receptor beta chains from one sample, sequenced in a study of shared T cell receptors in the human thymus. The table came from immunoSEQ multiplex PCR; TCRdb's copy has only in-frame clones and leaves some out. The data hold about 380,000 clones, with about 95% observed a single time. Material for sequencing was thymocytes. These receptors were collected from a human donor. Both conserved end residues are part of each CDR3. A D gene is named only where the DNA matches it firmly. Clone sizes are given selectively: once, few, many, or a class where the clone is expanded.

TRBJ2-7,.,TRBV2,.,CASSELRVRSYEQYF,TGTGCCAGCAGTGAGCTTCGTGTGCGTTCCTACGAGCAGTACTTC
TRBJ1-2,.,TRBV29-1,.,CSVGGDYGYTF,TGCAGCGTTGGGGGGGACTATGGCTACACCTTC
TRBJ2-7,.,TRBV4-1,.,CASSQDTSQIDLIYEQYF,TGCGCCAGCAGCCAAGACACTAGTCAAATCGATCTGATATACGAGCAGTACTTC
TRBJ2-1,.,TRBV28,.,CASSLERSISGEQFF,TGTGCCAGCAGTCTGGAGCGATCAATAAGTGGTGAGCAGTTCTTC
TRBJ2-3,.,TRBV7-9,.,CASSHSTEPTDTQYF,TGTGCCAGCAGCCACAGCACGGAGCCCACAGATACGCAGTATTTT
TRBJ2-1,.,TRBV7-9,.,CASSSAGTHPTYNEQFF,TGTGCCAGCAGCTCGGCGGGGACACACCCGACATACAATGAGCAGTTCTTC
TRBJ2-6,.,TRBV7-9,.,CASSLSGQFRVSGANVLTF,TGTGCCAGCAGCTTATCCGGCCAGTTTCGAGTCTCTGGGGCCAACGTCCTGACTTTC
TRBJ1-5,.,TRBV19,.,CASTMGIYSNQPQHF,TGTGCCAGTACTATGGGGATCTATAGCAATCAGCCCCAGCATTTT
TRBJ2-1,.,TRBV18,TRBD2,CASSAELAGVGNEQFF,TGTGCCAGCTCGGCCGAACTAGCGGGAGTCGGAAATGAGCAGTTCTTC
TRBJ1-4,.,TRBV28,TRBD1,CASSPRGEATNEKLFF,TGTGCCAGCAGTCCCAGGGGGGAGGCGACTAATGAAAAACTGTTTTTT
TRBJ2-1,once,TRBV5-6,.,CASSRGKSSYNEQFF,TGTGCCAGCAGCCGAGGCAAGAGCTCCTACAATGAGCAGTTCTTC